A selection of T cell receptor beta chains follows, all from one sample in a study of CD8+CD57+ T cells in acquired aplastic anemia. Each CDR3 protein is one row after TCRdb ran MiXCR on the reads. The sample records around 170,000 distinct CDR3 sequences, more than 45% being singletons. The sample consisted of sorted CD4+, CD8+, or CD8+CD57+ T cells (not recorded which) from PBMCs. The receptor set was obtained from a human donor with aplastic anemia. CDR3s include the opening cysteine and the closing phenylalanine or tryptophan. Fields, in order: V gene, J gene, D gene, clone size, CDR3 DNA, CDR3 protein. D genes are given only for firm matches. For some rows the clone size is stated as once, few or many, or as a class when expanded; others skip it.

TRBV6-1	TRBJ1-6	TRBD1	-	TGTGCCAGCAACCGACAGGGAGTGACACCCCTCCACTTT	CASNRQGVTPLHF
TRBV19	TRBJ2-7	-	-	TGTGCCAGTAGCATAGGGGGCGGGATTGACGAGCAGTACTTC	CASSIGGGIDEQYF
TRBV11-2	TRBJ2-1	TRBD2	-	TGTGCCAGCAGCTTAGGGGCTAGCGGGGGACACAATGAGCAGTTCTTC	CASSLGASGGHNEQFF
TRBV4-2	TRBJ2-2	-	-	TGTGCCAGCAGCCCACCAGGGGGAGGGGCGAACACCGGGGAGCTGTTTTTT	CASSPPGGGANTGELFF
TRBV13	TRBJ1-1	-	-	TGTGCCAGCAGCCCGGAACGTTGGTCTGAAGCTTTCTTT	CASSPERWSEAFF
TRBV6-1	TRBJ2-2	-	-	TGTGCCAGCAGTGAGCGGGGGCCGGGCACCGGGGAGCTGTTTTTT	CASSERGPGTGELFF
TRBV2	TRBJ1-6	TRBD1	-	TGTGCCAGGACACAGGGGGGGTATAATTCACCCCTCCACTTT	CARTQGGYNSPLHF
TRBV25-1	TRBJ1-1	-	few	TGTGCCAGCAGTCTGGCCGATAACACTGAAGCTTTCTTT	CASSLADNTEAFF
TRBV10-1	TRBJ2-7	TRBD1	many	TGCGCCAGTGCGACGGGACAGGGCCACGAGCAGTACTTC	CASATGQGHEQYF
TRBV6-1	TRBJ2-2	-	-	TGTGCCAGCAGCACGGGGCTGGTCACCGGGGAGCTGTTTTTT	CASSTGLVTGELFF
TRBV4-1	TRBJ2-3	-	-	TGCGCCAGCAGCCATCTCACAGGGCCAGATACGCAGTATTTT	CASSHLTGPDTQYF
TRBV2	TRBJ2-7	TRBD1	-	TGTGCCAGGGGACAGGTGGACCACGAGCAGTACTTC	CARGQVDHEQYF
TRBV20-1	TRBJ2-7	-	many	TGCAGTGCTAGGAGGACAGCTTACGAGCAGTACTTC	CSARRTAYEQYF
TRBV24-1	TRBJ2-5	TRBD1	-	TGTGCCACCAGTGATTCGGGGAAGGGACAGAGACAAGAGACCCAGTACTTC	CATSDSGKGQRQETQYF
TRBV7-9	TRBJ1-3	-	-	TGTGCCAGCAGCTTGGGGGCCGGCTCTGGAAACACCATATATTTT	CASSLGAGSGNTIYF
TRBV2	TRBJ2-2	-	-	TGTGCCAGCGTAACCGGTCGTAACACCGGGGAGCTGTTTTTT	CASVTGRNTGELFF
TRBV2	TRBJ2-3	TRBD2	many	TGTGCCAGCAGTGTACTAGCGGTTAGCACAGATACGCAGTATTTT	CASSVLAVSTDTQYF
TRBV24-1	TRBJ2-1	-	-	TGTGCCACCAGTGATCCCGGGGCAGGGGCTTACAATGAGCAGTTCTTC	CATSDPGAGAYNEQFF
TRBV27	TRBJ1-2	-	-	TGTGCCAGCAGTCCCATATCCCGCCTGTATGGCTACACCTTC	CASSPISRLYGYTF
TRBV7-3	TRBJ1-2	-	-	TGTGCCAGCAGCCCCCGGGAGGACTATGGCTACACCTTC	CASSPREDYGYTF
TRBV20-1	TRBJ1-6	-	once	TGCAGTGCGGGAGGGGCAGGGATGGATTCACCCCTCCACTTT	CSAGGAGMDSPLHF
TRBV5-1	TRBJ2-2	TRBD2	many	TGCGCCAGCAGCGCGACGACTAGCGGGAACACCGGGGAGCTGTTTTTT	CASSATTSGNTGELFF
TRBV2	TRBJ1-5	-	-	TGTGCCAGCGTAGGGGCAGGACTGAATCAGCCCCAGCATTTT	CASVGAGLNQPQHF
TRBV11-1	TRBJ1-1	-	-	TGTGCCAGCAGCGTCCCCGGGAGTCTGAACACTGAAGCTTTCTTT	CASSVPGSLNTEAFF
TRBV20-1	TRBJ2-3	TRBD2	medium-sized	TGCAGCGCTAGGGGACTAGCGGGAGCCACAGATACGCAGTATTTT	CSARGLAGATDTQYF
TRBV2	TRBJ2-7	TRBD2	-	TGTGCCAGCAGCAGGACTAGCGGGAGGGCCCACGAGCAGTACTTC	CASSRTSGRAHEQYF
TRBV2	TRBJ1-2	-	few	TGTGCCAGCCGTCCGGGTACTAACTATGGCTACACCTTC	CASRPGTNYGYTF
TRBV5-1	TRBJ2-5	-	-	TGCGCCAGCGTATTAGGGGGGATCCAAGAGACCCAGTACTTC	CASVLGGIQETQYF
TRBV9	TRBJ2-7	TRBD1	-	TGTGCCAGCAGCGCGGGACAGGGGGGCGAGCAGTACTTC	CASSAGQGGEQYF
TRBV20-1	TRBJ2-1	TRBD1	few	TGCAGTGCTACCGCGACAGGGGTATACAATGAGCAGTTCTTC	CSATATGVYNEQFF
TRBV19	TRBJ2-2	-	-	TGTGCCACACTCGGGAAGAACACCGGGGAGCTGTTTTTT	CATLGKNTGELFF
TRBV5-8	TRBJ2-5	TRBD2	-	TGTGCCAGCAGCCGATCGAGTAGCGGGGACCAAGAGACCCAGTACTTC	CASSRSSSGDQETQYF
TRBV15	TRBJ1-1	-	few	TGTGCCACCAGCAGAGTCGGGGGGCCTGAAGCTTTCTTT	CATSRVGGPEAFF
TRBV27	TRBJ2-1	-	-	TGTGCCAGCACCCCGGACTACGGGGTTGGTGGTGAGCAGTTCTTC	CASTPDYGVGGEQFF
TRBV5-1	TRBJ2-5	-	many	TGCGCCAGCAGCTTGGGGGACACGTACCAAGAGACCCAGTACTTC	CASSLGDTYQETQYF
TRBV10-3	TRBJ2-7	TRBD2	-	TGTGCCATCAGTGAGTCGATGGGTAATGGGAGGGGCCGCGAGCAGTACTTC	CAISESMGNGRGREQYF
TRBV11-2	TRBJ2-3	-	once	TGTGCCTGGAGCGATCTAGTGTCCAGCACAGATACGCAGTATTTT	CAWSDLVSSTDTQYF
TRBV20-1	TRBJ2-1	-	-	TGCGGTGCTAGCGAGGGACTCCAGGCCTACAATGAGCAGTTCTTC	CGASEGLQAYNEQFF
TRBV19	TRBJ1-5	TRBD1	-	TGTGCCAGTAGTCTGTGGGACAGGGGAAATCAGCCCCAGCATTTT	CASSLWDRGNQPQHF
TRBV20-1	TRBJ2-7	-	few	TGCAGTGCTAGTCCCGTAGGCCCGGGACACTCCTACGAGCAGTACTTC	CSASPVGPGHSYEQYF
TRBV5-1	TRBJ2-2	-	-	TGCGCCAGCAGAGTGGAGAACACCGGGGAGCTGTTTTTT	CASRVENTGELFF
TRBV10-3	TRBJ1-3	-	-	TGTGCCATCAGGGACAAGGGGAGCTCTGGAAACACCATATATTTT	CAIRDKGSSGNTIYF
TRBV14	TRBJ2-5	-	-	TGTGCCAGCAGCCAAGTCTCAGGACCCCAGTACTTC	CASSQVSGPQYF
TRBV11-3	TRBJ1-2	TRBD1	many	TGTGCCAGCAGCCGGACAGGGAGCTATGGCTACACCTTC	CASSRTGSYGYTF
TRBV4-1	TRBJ2-7	TRBD1	-	TGCGCCAGCAGCCAAGGACAGGGTAAAACCTACGAGCAGTACTTC	CASSQGQGKTYEQYF
TRBV20-1	TRBJ2-1	-	-	TGCAGTGCTAGAGAGGGGGTCAGGGACAATGAGCAGTTCTTC	CSAREGVRDNEQFF
TRBV13	TRBJ2-7	TRBD1	once	TGTGCCAGCAGCTCGACAGGGCGCTTCGAGCAGTACTTC	CASSSTGRFEQYF
TRBV20-1	TRBJ1-2	-	-	TGCAGTGCCGGGTTAAGGGCCTCCAACTATGGCTACACCTTC	CSAGLRASNYGYTF
TRBV24-1	TRBJ2-5	TRBD1	few	TGTGCCACCAGTGCTGGACAGGGACGAGAGACCCAGTACTTC	CATSAGQGRETQYF
TRBV12-3/TRBV12-4	TRBJ2-1	TRBD2	-	TGTGCCAGCAGTTTAGGGCTAGCGGAACTCAATGAGCAGTTCTTC	CASSLGLAELNEQFF
TRBV7-2	TRBJ1-1	-	many	TGTGCCAGCAGCCGCGACAGGAACACTGAAGCTTTCTTT	CASSRDRNTEAFF
TRBV20-1	TRBJ2-7	-	-	TGCAGTGCTAGATATGGGGGGTACGAGCAGTACTTC	CSARYGGYEQYF
TRBV30	TRBJ2-7	-	few	TGTGCCTGGAGTTCATCAGAGAAATACTACGAGCAGTACTTC	CAWSSSEKYYEQYF